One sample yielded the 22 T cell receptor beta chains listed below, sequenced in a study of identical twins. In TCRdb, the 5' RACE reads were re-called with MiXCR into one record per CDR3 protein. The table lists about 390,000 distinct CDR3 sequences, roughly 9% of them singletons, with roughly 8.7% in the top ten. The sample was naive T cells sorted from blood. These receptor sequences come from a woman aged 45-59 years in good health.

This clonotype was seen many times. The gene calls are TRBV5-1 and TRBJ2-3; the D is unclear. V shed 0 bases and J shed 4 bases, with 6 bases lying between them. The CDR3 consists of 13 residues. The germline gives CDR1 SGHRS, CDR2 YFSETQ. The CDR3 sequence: CASSLAVADTQYF. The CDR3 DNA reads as TGCGCCAGCAGCTTGGCCGTGGCAGATACGCAGTATTTT.

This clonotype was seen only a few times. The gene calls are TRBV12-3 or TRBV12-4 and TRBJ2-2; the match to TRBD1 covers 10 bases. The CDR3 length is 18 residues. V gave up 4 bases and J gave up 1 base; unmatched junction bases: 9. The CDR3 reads CASSSPGQGKRNTGELFF. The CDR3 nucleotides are TGTGCCAGCAGTTCCCCGGGACAGGGGAAAAGGAACACCGGGGAGCTGTTTTTT.

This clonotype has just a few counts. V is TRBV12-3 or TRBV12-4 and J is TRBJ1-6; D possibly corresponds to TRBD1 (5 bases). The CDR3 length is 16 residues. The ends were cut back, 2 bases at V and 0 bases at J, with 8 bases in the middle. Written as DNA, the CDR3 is TGTGCCAGCAGTTTAAAGGGGAGCTCCTATAATTCACCCCTCCACTTT. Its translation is CASSLKGSSYNSPLHF.

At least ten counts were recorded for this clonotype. CDR3 sequence (DNA): TGTGCCAGCAGACCAGAGCGGGAGGGGATCAACGAGCAGTACTTC. It is translated as CASRPEREGINEQYF. V gene TRBV12-3 or TRBV12-4 combines with J gene TRBJ2-7, with TRBD2 matching over 10 bases. The CDR3 covers 15 residues. The V segment lost 6 bases and the J segment 5 bases; nucleotides outside the gene matches: 10.

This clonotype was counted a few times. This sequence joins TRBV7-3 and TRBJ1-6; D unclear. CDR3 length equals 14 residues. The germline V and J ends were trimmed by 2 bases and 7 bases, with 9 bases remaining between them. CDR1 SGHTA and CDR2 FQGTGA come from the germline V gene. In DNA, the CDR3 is TGTGCCAGCAGCTTATGGCGGCAGAATTCACCCCTCCACTTT. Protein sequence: CASSLWRQNSPLHF.

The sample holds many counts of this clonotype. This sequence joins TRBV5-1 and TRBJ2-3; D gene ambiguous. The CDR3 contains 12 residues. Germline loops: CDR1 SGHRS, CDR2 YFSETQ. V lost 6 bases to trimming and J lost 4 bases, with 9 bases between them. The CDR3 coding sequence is TGCGCCAGCAACATAGAGCCAGATACGCAGTATTTT. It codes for CASNIEPDTQYF.

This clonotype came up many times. The CDR3 region is CASSPKPGAYEQYF. Written as DNA, the CDR3 is TGTGCCAGCAGCCCTAAGCCAGGCGCCTACGAGCAGTACTTC. This chain connects TRBV3-1 to TRBJ2-7; D is unclear. In germline, CDR1 is LGHDT, CDR2 YNNKEL (reference sequence). The CDR3 is 14 residues long. Trimming pared 4 bases from V and 2 bases from J, leaving 12 bases between.

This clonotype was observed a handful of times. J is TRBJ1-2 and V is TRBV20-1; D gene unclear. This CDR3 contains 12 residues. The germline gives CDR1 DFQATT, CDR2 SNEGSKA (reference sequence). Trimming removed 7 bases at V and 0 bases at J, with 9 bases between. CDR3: CSGVHTNYGYTF. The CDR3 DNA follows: TGCAGTGGCGTACATACTAACTATGGCTACACCTTC.

The CDR3 here is CASSQDWTAGGEKTQYF. Here the CDR3 DNA reads TGTGCCAGCAGCCAAGATTGGACAGCGGGGGGTGAGAAGACCCAGTACTTC. V and J are TRBV14 and TRBJ2-5; TRBD2 matches 9 bases. With V trimmed by 0 bases and J by 6 bases, 11 bases remained unmatched. Per germline, CDR1 SGHDN and CDR2 FVKESK. CDR3 length equals 17 residues.

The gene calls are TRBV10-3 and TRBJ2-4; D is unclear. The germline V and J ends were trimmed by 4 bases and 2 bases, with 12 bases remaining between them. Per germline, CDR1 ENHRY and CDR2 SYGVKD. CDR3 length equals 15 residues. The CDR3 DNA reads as TGTGCCATCAGTGGAAGTCGCGTTCCCAAAAACATTCAGTACTTC. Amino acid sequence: CAISGSRVPKNIQYF.

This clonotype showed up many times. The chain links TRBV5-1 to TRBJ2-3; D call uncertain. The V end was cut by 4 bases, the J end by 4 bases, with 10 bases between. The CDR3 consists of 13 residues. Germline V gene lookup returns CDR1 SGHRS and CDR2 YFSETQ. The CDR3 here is CASSHPISDTQYF. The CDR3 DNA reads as TGCGCCAGCAGCCATCCTATCTCAGATACGCAGTATTTT.

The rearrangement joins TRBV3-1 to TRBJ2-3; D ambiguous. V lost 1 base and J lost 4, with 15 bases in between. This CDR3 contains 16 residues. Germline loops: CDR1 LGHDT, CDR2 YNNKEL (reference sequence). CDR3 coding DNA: TGTGCCAGCAGCCAAGGTCGGCTTGCGGTGCCAGATACGCAGTATTTT. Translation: CASSQGRLAVPDTQYF.

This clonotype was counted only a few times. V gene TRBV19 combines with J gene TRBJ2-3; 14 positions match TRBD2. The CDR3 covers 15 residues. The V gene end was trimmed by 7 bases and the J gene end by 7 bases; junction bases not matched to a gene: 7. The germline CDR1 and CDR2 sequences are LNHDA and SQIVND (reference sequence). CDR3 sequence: CASILRLAGGYTQYF. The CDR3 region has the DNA TGTGCCAGTATCCTCAGACTAGCGGGAGGGTATACGCAGTATTTT.

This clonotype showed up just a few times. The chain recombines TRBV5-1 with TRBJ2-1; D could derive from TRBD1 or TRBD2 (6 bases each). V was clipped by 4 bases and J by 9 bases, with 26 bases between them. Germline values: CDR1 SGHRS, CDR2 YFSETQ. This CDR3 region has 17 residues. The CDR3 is CASSLYPTGTSWGEQFF. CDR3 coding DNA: TGCGCCAGCAGCCTCTACCCGACAGGAACTAGCTGGGGTGAGCAGTTCTTC.

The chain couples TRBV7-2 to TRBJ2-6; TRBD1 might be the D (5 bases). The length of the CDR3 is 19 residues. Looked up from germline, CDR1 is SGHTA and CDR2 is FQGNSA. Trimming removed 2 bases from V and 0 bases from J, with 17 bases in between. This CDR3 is CASSLKEPWGRSGANVLTF. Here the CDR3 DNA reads TGTGCCAGCAGCTTAAAGGAGCCGTGGGGCCGCTCTGGGGCCAACGTCCTGACTTTC.

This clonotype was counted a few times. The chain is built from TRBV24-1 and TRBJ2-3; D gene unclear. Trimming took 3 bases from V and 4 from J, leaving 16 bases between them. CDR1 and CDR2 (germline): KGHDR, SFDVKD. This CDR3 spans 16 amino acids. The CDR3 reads CATSDPLDSVADTQYF. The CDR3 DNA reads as TGTGCCACCAGTGATCCCCTAGACTCGGTTGCAGATACGCAGTATTTT.

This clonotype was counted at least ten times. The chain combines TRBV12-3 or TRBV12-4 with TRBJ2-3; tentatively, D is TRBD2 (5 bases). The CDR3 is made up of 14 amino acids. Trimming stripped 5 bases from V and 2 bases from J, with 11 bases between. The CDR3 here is CASSARGLTDTQYF. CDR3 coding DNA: TGTGCCAGCAGTGCCCGCGGGCTCACAGATACGCAGTATTTT.

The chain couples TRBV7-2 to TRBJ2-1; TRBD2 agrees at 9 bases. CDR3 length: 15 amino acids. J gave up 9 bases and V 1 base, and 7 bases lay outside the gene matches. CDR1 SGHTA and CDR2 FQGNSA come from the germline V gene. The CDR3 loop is CASSLGPSGILEQFF. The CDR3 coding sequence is TGTGCCAGCAGCTTAGGCCCTAGCGGGATTCTTGAGCAGTTCTTC.

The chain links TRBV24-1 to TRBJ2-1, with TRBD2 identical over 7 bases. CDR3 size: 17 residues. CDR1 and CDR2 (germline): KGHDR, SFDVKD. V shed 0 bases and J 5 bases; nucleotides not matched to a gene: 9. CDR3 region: CATSDLGAGTKNNEQFF. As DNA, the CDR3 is TGTGCCACCAGTGATTTGGGGGCCGGGACTAAAAACAATGAGCAGTTCTTC.

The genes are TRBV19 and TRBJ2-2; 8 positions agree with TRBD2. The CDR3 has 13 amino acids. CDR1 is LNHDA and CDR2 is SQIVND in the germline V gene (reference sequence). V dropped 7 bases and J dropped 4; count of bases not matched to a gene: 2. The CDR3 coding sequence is TGTGCCAGTATCCGGGGGGGCACCGGGGAGCTGTTTTTT. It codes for CASIRGGTGELFF.

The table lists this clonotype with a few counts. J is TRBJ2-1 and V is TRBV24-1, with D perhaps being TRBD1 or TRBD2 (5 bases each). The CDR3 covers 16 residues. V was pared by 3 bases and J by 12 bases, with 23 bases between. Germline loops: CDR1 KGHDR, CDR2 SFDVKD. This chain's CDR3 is CATSDPRQTKAPSQFF. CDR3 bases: TGTGCCACCAGTGATCCGCGACAGACTAAGGCTCCCTCGCAGTTCTTC.

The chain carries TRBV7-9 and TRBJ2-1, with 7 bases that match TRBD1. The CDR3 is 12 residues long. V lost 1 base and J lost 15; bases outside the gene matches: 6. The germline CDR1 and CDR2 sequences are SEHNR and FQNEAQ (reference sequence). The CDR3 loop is CASSLVGGRGFF. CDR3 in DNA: TGTGCCAGCAGCTTAGTAGGGGGCCGGGGGTTCTTC. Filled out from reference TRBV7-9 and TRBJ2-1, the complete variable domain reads DTGVSQNPRHKITKRGQNVTFRCDPISEHNRLYWYRQTLGQGPEFLTYFQNEAQLEKSRLLSDRFSAERPKGSFSTLEIQRTEQGDSAMYLCASSLVGGRGFFGPGTRLTVL.